The clone carrying this T cell receptor beta chain was recorded at least ten times. Its matching antigen is unknown. Using its own MiXCR run on the reads, TCRdb lists one record per CDR3 protein. Among 200,000 to 300,000 distinct CDR3 sequences listed, approximately 6.7% were seen once. The source of the sample is a study of T cell repertoires in cytomegalovirus infection. In the study overall: It can be stated that public TCR beta signatures indicated CMV infection as well as a matching HLA type. Study-wide results and caveats: Clonotypes of TCR beta that were HLA-C-restricted and CMV-specific dominated the ex vivo response. Adding up the frequency of public TCR beta families identified people who carried CMV plus the relevant HLA.

CDR1 and CDR2 from the germline V gene are DFQATT and SNEGSKA (reference sequence). The CDR3 is made up of 12 amino acids. V lost 3 bases and J lost 2, with 7 bases in between. The source is a human donor in good health (CMV status not recorded). Some clones in this sample may be carry-over from other donors' samples. This chain links TRBV20-1 with TRBJ2-5; D might be TRBD2 (5 bases). Sequenced material: PBMCs. For the CDR3, the DNA is TGCAGTGCTAGTGACTATCAAGAGACCCAGTACTTC. This gives the protein CSASDYQETQYF.